This T cell receptor (beta chain) was sequenced in a study of blood T cell repertoires in COVID-19. About the research overall: The samples span acute and convalescent COVID-19 from the United States, Italy and Spain. From T cells, B-cell-depleted T cells, or PBMCs came the material, which was cDNA or gDNA.

The germline gives CDR1 MRHNA, CDR2 SNTAGT. The CDR3 spans 14 residues. V was pared by 2 bases and J by 4 bases, with 2 bases of the junction left unmatched. Original processing methods: Amplifying reference gene primers gave estimates of nucleated cell counts. The repertoire was sequenced with immunoSEQ multiplex PCR; TCRdb's copy has only in-frame clones and lacks some. V, J and clone size were drawn from that table, and D and trimming were deduced from the DNA. The table includes about 100,000 clones, around four fifths detected once. The genes are TRBV6-4 and TRBJ2-1; 7 bases fit TRBD2. The TCR originated in a man aged 50 to 60 with active or convalescent COVID-19. Sequenced input: peripheral blood. This chain's CDR3 is CASSDGLEYNEQFF. CDR3 bases: TGTGCCAGCAGTGACGGACTAGAATACAATGAGCAGTTCTTC.